This T cell receptor beta chain was recorded in a study of blood T cells in healthy people across ages. The V gene end was trimmed by 6 bases and the J gene end by 3 bases; junction bases not matched to a gene: 7. This CDR3 comprises 14 residues. Germline-derived CDR1 and CDR2 are DFQATT and SNEGSKA (reference sequence). For the second PCR, which ran for roughly 6 to 12 cycles, a sample-barcoded 5' primer and a J-beta primer mix were used. TCRdb analysed the 5' RACE reads with MiXCR anew, one entry per CDR3 protein. The sample lists about 800,000 distinct CDR3 sequences; 46% were seen once. The rearrangement joins TRBV20-1 to TRBJ1-4; TRBD1 matches 7 bases. The source of this sequence is a man older than 75 in good health. Source material: blood. CDR3 DNA: TGCAGTGCCAACAGACAGGGAGCTAATGAAAAACTGTTTTTT. Amino acids: CSANRQGANEKLFF.